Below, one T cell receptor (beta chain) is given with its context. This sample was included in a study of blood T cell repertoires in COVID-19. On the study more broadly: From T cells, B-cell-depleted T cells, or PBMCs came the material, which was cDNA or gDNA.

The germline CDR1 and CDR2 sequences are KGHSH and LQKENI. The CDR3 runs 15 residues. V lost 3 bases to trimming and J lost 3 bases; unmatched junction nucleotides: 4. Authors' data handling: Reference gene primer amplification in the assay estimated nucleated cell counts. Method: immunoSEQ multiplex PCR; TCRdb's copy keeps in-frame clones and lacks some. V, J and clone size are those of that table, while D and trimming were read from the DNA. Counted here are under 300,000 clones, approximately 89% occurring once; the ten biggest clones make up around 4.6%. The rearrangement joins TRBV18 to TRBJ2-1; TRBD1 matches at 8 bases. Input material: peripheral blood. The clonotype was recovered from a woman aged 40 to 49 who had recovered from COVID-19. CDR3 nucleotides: TGTGCCAGCTCACCCTCCGGACAGGGCTACAATGAGCAGTTCTTC. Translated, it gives CASSPSGQGYNEQFF.